These 6 T cell receptor beta chains came from one sample sequenced in a study of spatial heterogeneity in lung cancer (dated by TCRdb to between 2018 and 2021). The library was built by means of 5' RACE. The sample was run on a NextSeq 500. In-frame beta chains were kept once TCRdb had trimmed the public reads at Q25 with fastp and called clones with MiXCR. Each CDR3 protein gets just one entry, which takes the most common genes and DNA from the rows behind it. Within this sample are about 92,000 distinct CDR3 sequences, with about 12% of them counted one time only. Roughly 39% of the sample belongs to the ten largest clones. The time point tag for this specimen amounts to: sample taken at primary tumor resection. This material consisted of PBMCs, taken at surgery. The source is a male donor with early-stage non-small cell lung cancer.

V gene TRBV7-9 combines with J gene TRBJ2-5; 9 nucleotides align to TRBD2. In germline, CDR1 is SEHNR, CDR2 FQNEAQ (reference sequence). The V gene end was trimmed by 3 bases and the J gene end by 5 bases; junction bases not matched to a gene: 4. The CDR3 extends over 14 amino acids. CDR3 bases: TGTGCCAGCAGCTTCGCGGGGGGGCGGGAGACCCAGTACTTC. Translation: CASSFAGGRETQYF.

This clonotype occurred a few times. The chain is built from TRBV18 and TRBJ1-4; D unclear. The CDR3 has 14 residues. Germline lookup yields CDR1 KGHSH and CDR2 LQKENI. V dropped 4 bases and J dropped 3 bases, with 9 bases sitting between them. CDR3 bases: TGTGCCAGCTCACAACAGTACTCTAATGAAAAACTGTTTTTT. It is translated as CASSQQYSNEKLFF.

The V and J genes are TRBV15 and TRBJ2-4; D is uncertain. CDR1 is LNHNV, CDR2 YYDKDF, per germline (reference sequence). The CDR3 covers 14 residues. With 0 bases removed from V and 6 bases from J, the gap between germline ends came to 9 bases. CDR3 in amino acids: CATSRDDVRNIQYF. CDR3 coding DNA: TGTGCCACCAGCAGAGATGATGTCCGAAACATTCAGTACTTC.

This clonotype has just a few counts. The V gene is TRBV10-3, the J gene TRBJ2-7; unclear D gene. V was shortened by 0 bases and J by 4 bases, with 7 bases between the two germline ends. The CDR3 sequence is 13 residues long. Germline CDR1 is ENHRY and CDR2 is SYGVKD. This CDR3 reads CAISESMGYEQYF. The CDR3 DNA sequence: TGTGCCATCAGTGAGTCAATGGGGTACGAGCAGTACTTC.

There are many counts of this clonotype. The V gene is TRBV7-2, the J gene TRBJ2-2; 11 bases line up with TRBD2. The germline V gene has CDR1 SGHTA and CDR2 FQGNSA. This CDR3 is built from 17 residues. V trimming: 5 bases; J trimming: 6 bases; junction bases outside the gene matches: 11. CDR3 nucleotide sequence: TGTGCCAGCAGCACGACTAGCGGGACCCTTGGACCCGGGGAGCTGTTTTTT. Its translation: CASSTTSGTLGPGELFF.

This clonotype was picked up a small number of times. V gene TRBV20-1 combines with J gene TRBJ2-7, with 7 bases identical to TRBD2. The length of the CDR3 is 14 residues. Trimming at V came to 4 bases and at J to 1 base, leaving 7 bases not matched to a gene. Looked up from germline, CDR1 is DFQATT and CDR2 is SNEGSKA (reference sequence). The CDR3: CSATQGGGSYEQYF. CDR3 bases: TGCAGTGCTACCCAGGGCGGGGGTTCCTACGAGCAGTACTTC.